This TCR beta chain was captured in a study of blood T cell repertoires in COVID-19 (TCRdb year 2020). With respect to the entire study: The collaborator samples originated in the United States, Italy and Spain and spanned the acute and convalescent phases of COVID-19. The material from the prospective study consisted of cDNA or gDNA derived from T cells, B-cell-depleted T cells, or PBMCs. Subjects who had been exposed to COVID-19, were actively infected with it, or had recovered from it provided the deeply sampled blood TCRbeta repertoires that made up the dataset. The repertoires were made available in a free public database intended to serve as a resource for research on the immune response to SARS-CoV-2. The samples were drawn from two sources: the first 160 participants of the ongoing ImmuneRACE study, and about 1,300 subjects contributed by 6 global collaborators. The sample metadata nearly always contained a de-identified subject ID, COVID-19 status, age in years and sex. Where HLA class I and class II types were available, the types were taken from metadata supplied by the sample provider, not from assay-based typing. Study-wide findings and limitations: The amount of clinical and demographic metadata varied by source and participant and was provided uncurated.

Including the terminal cysteine and phenylalanine, the CDR3 comprises 13 residues. Of all the DNA, just the CDR3 is kept, 39 bases in frame from base 1. The V end loses 1 base and the J end loses 2 bases, and a stretch of 5 bases separates them. The CDR1 and CDR2 encoded by the germline V gene (reference sequence) are LGHDT and YNNKEL. TCRbeta CDR3 regions were amplified from genomic DNA by means of the immunoSEQ Assay, a bias-controlled multiplex PCR. In the paper's pipeline: Nucleated cell counts per sample were estimated from amplification of reference gene primers within the assay. Sequence reads were collapsed and filtered to measure the absolute abundance of every unique TCRbeta CDR3 rearrangement. For each sample, productive Simpson clonality was calculated as the square root of Simpson's diversity index over productive rearrangements. Drawn from immuneACCESS, this table holds only the in-frame rearrangements with V and J called that TCRdb kept. Clones are partly lost; checked studies trace under half to an unresolved V gene and leave the rest unexplained. V and J calls plus clone size are reproduced from that table; the DNA served to infer D and trimming. The sample contains hundreds of thousands of clones, around four fifths of them found a single time. The ten largest clones take up just over 2.5% of the sample.

A note on this clone: What this receptor recognizes is not known. No base quality information exists; no much larger clone differs at one position.

The collaborating institutions used their own protocols to collect whole blood in K2EDTA tubes. Collaborator samples were shipped for TCRbeta analysis as frozen whole blood, isolated PBMCs, or DNA extracted from either sample type. The source of this sequence is a woman in her 70s with active or convalescent COVID-19. The rearranged chain carries TRBV3-1 (or the pseudogene TRBV3-2) and TRBJ1-2; no D gene call is confident. Specimen: peripheral blood. The nucleotides read TGTGCCAGCAGCCAAGGCAGGAACTATGGCTACACCTTC. The translation is CASSQGRNYGYTF.